The entry below describes one TCR beta chain. Its antigen is as yet unknown. The PCR was carried out with 60 Vbeta primers and 13 Jbeta primers. The repertoire was sequenced with immunoSEQ multiplex PCR; TCRdb's copy has only in-frame clones and lacks some. The sample records over 100,000 clones, 73% being singletons. This specimen belongs to a study of cytomegalovirus exposure and HLA in healthy donors. General study points: Later analysis associated a missense DCLRE1C variant with TCR beta V- and J-gene trimming. The sole available immune exposure information was CMV serostatus.

Specimen: PBMCs. The sequence was collected from a middle-aged man in good health and CMV-seronegative.

Here the CDR3 reads CASSFRLAGFDEQFF. For the CDR3, the DNA is TGTGCCAGCAGTTTCCGACTAGCGGGCTTTGATGAGCAGTTCTTC. The rearrangement links TRBV28 to TRBJ2-1; the match to TRBD2 covers 10 bases. The germline V gene has CDR1 MDHEN and CDR2 SYDVKM. Trimming at V came to 3 bases and at J to 8 bases, leaving 7 bases not matched to a gene. The CDR3 totals 15 residues. Based on the CDR3 plus reference TRBV28 and TRBJ2-1, the full variable domain is DVKVTQSSRYLVKRTGEKVFLECVQDMDHENMFWYRQDPGLGLRLIYFSYDVKMKEKGDIPEGYSVSREKKERFSLILESASTNQTSMYLCASSFRLAGFDEQFFGPGTRLTVL.